These 26 T cell receptor beta chains originate from one sample sequenced in a study of blood T cell repertoires in COVID-19. The table came from immunoSEQ multiplex PCR; TCRdb's copy has only in-frame clones and leaves some out. The sample lists 95,000 to 100,000 clones; almost 95% were seen once. Sample: peripheral blood. These TCRs come from a man aged 50 to 59 with active COVID-19.

The gene calls are TRBV19 and TRBJ2-7; D not certain. The CDR3 consists of 11 residues. Deletions cut 6 bases from V and 5 bases from J, with 8 bases between. Germline lookup yields CDR1 LNHDA and CDR2 SQIVND (reference sequence). This CDR3 is CASSGSHEQYF. The CDR3 coding sequence is TGTGCCAGTAGCGGGTCCCACGAGCAGTACTTC.

CDR3 region: CASSSLGTGDLARIEPQYF. In nucleotides, the CDR3 is TGTGCCAGCAGTTCCTTAGGGACAGGGGATCTGGCTCGCATCGAGCCCCAGTACTTC. The chain is built from TRBV28 and TRBJ2-5; TRBD1 aligns across 10 bases. Germline trimming cut 4 bases from V and 9 bases from J; bases unmatched to any gene: 23. CDR3 size: 19 residues. Germline-derived CDR1 and CDR2 are MDHEN and SYDVKM. The complete variable domain, with remaining parts taken from reference TRBV28 and TRBJ2-5, reads DVKVTQSSRYLVKRTGEKVFLECVQDMDHENMFWYRQDPGLGLRLIYFSYDVKMKEKGDIPEGYSVSREKKERFSLILESASTNQTSMYLCASSSLGTGDLARIEPQYFGPGTRLLVL.

The chain has TRBV11-2 and TRBJ2-5, with D possibly matching TRBD2 (6 bases). Germline V gene data show CDR1 as SGHAT and CDR2 as FQNNGV. This CDR3 has 16 amino acids. The V end lost 3 bases, the J end lost 4 bases, and 18 bases lay between the germline ends. The CDR3 nucleotides read TGTGCCAGCAGCTTGGGGGGATTCGAACGTCTAGAGACCCAGTACTTC. Translating gives CASSLGGFERLETQYF.

The rearrangement joins TRBV24-1 to TRBJ2-7; 9 bases line up with TRBD2. The germline CDR1 and CDR2 sequences are KGHDR and SFDVKD. Losses at the gene ends were 2 bases for V and 2 bases for J; bases not matched to a gene: 6. The CDR3 covers 16 residues. The CDR3 spells CATSDSGGRAPYEQYF. For the CDR3, the DNA is TGTGCCACCAGTGATTCGGGCGGGAGGGCCCCCTACGAGCAGTACTTC.

This clone showed up just once. The chain carries TRBV19 and TRBJ2-1, with TRBD2 matching over 9 bases. J was trimmed by 8 bases and V by 5 bases; bases with no gene match: 10. This CDR3 is 15 amino acids long. CDR1 and CDR2 from the germline V gene are LNHDA and SQIVND (reference sequence). Here the CDR3 DNA reads TGTGCCAGTAGTTCCTTAGCGGGAGACATCTATGAGCAGTTCTTC. Translating gives CASSSLAGDIYEQFF. The variable domain in full, completed from reference TRBV19 and TRBJ2-1, reads DGGITQSPKYLFRKEGQNVTLSCEQNLNHDAMYWYRQDPGQGLRLIYYSQIVNDFQKGDIAEGYSVSREKKESFPLTVTSAQKNPTAFYLCASSSLAGDIYEQFFGPGTRLTVL.

V gene TRBV5-4 combines with J gene TRBJ2-1, with 7 bases lining up with TRBD1. Germline V gene sequence: CDR1 SGHNT, CDR2 YYREEE (reference sequence). V was pared by 2 bases and J by 2 bases, with 1 base of the junction left unmatched. This CDR3 comprises 14 residues. Here the CDR3 DNA reads TGTGCCAGCAGCTTAGACAGGGCCTACAATGAGCAGTTCTTC. Its protein is CASSLDRAYNEQFF.

Written as DNA, the CDR3 is TGTGCCAGCAGATCTCCGGGACAGGAGCTGTTTTTT. Its translation is CASRSPGQELFF. The chain links TRBV12-3 or TRBV12-4 to TRBJ2-2; D possibly corresponds to TRBD1 (6 bases). The CDR3 length is 12 residues. Trimming removed 6 bases at V and 10 bases at J, with 12 bases between.

CDR3 DNA sequence: TGCGCCAGCAGCTTGGAGCGGCGGAGGGGGCTAAATACAGATACGCAGTATTTT. Encoded protein: CASSLERRRGLNTDTQYF. V usage is TRBV5-1 and J usage is TRBJ2-3; D possibly corresponds to TRBD1 (7 bases). The CDR3 is 18 amino acids. CDR1 SGHRS and CDR2 YFSETQ come from the germline V gene. V gave up 0 bases and J gave up 3 bases, with 20 bases separating them.

The genes are TRBV30 and TRBJ1-2, with D hard to call. This CDR3 region has 16 residues. V gave up 0 bases and J gave up 5 bases, with 19 bases separating them. Germline CDR1 reads GTSNPN; CDR2 reads SVGIG (reference sequence). CDR3 in DNA: TGTGCCTGGAGTGTGGTGGGCCCGCGTGGGTCGTATGGCTACACCTTC. Translated: CAWSVVGPRGSYGYTF.

This clone was found once. The gene calls are TRBV18 and TRBJ1-1; unclear D gene. CDR3 length: 13 amino acids. From germline, CDR1 is KGHSH and CDR2 LQKENI. The V end was cut by 2 bases, the J end by 3 bases, with 7 bases between. CDR3 loop: CASSPMRDTEAFF. The CDR3 bases are TGTGCCAGCTCACCAATGAGAGACACTGAAGCTTTCTTT. The variable domain in full, completed from reference TRBV18 and TRBJ1-1, reads NAGVMQNPRHLVRRRGQEARLRCSPMKGHSHVYWYRQLPEEGLKFMVYLQKENIIDESGMPKERFSAEFPKEGPSILRIQQVVRGDSAAYFCASSPMRDTEAFFGQGTRLTVV.

The chain employs TRBV15 and TRBJ2-1; D call uncertain. The germline gives CDR1 LNHNV, CDR2 YYDKDF (reference sequence). Trimming removed 0 bases at V and 6 bases at J, with 9 bases between. There are 14 residues in the CDR3. The CDR3 region has the DNA TGTGCCACCAGCAGAGATCTCGGTAGCAATGAGCAGTTCTTC. Encoded protein: CATSRDLGSNEQFF.

The chain employs TRBV14 and TRBJ2-7, with 8 bases that match TRBD2. The J segment lost 3 bases and the V segment lost 1 base, leaving 5 bases of the junction unmatched. Germline V lookup: CDR1 SGHDN, CDR2 FVKESK. This CDR3 contains 15 residues. The CDR3 sequence: CASSQVGSGVYEQYF. CDR3 sequence (DNA): TGTGCCAGCAGCCAAGTAGGTAGCGGGGTCTACGAGCAGTACTTC.

V is TRBV5-1 and J is TRBJ2-2, with D tentatively TRBD1 (5 bases). The germline CDR1 and CDR2 sequences are SGHRS and YFSETQ. The CDR3 length is 14 residues. The V end lost 0 bases, the J end lost 7 bases, and 10 bases lay between the germline ends. The CDR3 sequence: CASSLGRADGELFF. CDR3 in DNA: TGCGCCAGCAGCTTGGGCAGGGCCGACGGGGAGCTGTTTTTT.

The V and J genes are TRBV28 and TRBJ2-7; no clear D. The CDR3 runs 14 residues. Germline loops: CDR1 MDHEN, CDR2 SYDVKM. V was clipped by 7 bases and J by 1 base, with 14 bases between them. The CDR3 is CASTSTRSSYEQYF. For the CDR3, the DNA is TGTGCCAGCACCTCCACTCGATCATCCTACGAGCAGTACTTC.

The genes are TRBV10-3 and TRBJ2-7, with 8 positions matching TRBD1. V trimming: 2 bases; J trimming: 1 base; junction bases outside the gene matches: 10. Germline-derived CDR1 and CDR2 are ENHRY and SYGVKD. CDR3 length: 17 amino acids. In DNA form, the CDR3 reads TGTGCCATCAGTGAGCGCACGAAGGGACAGGTATCCTACGAGCAGTACTTC. The encoded protein is CAISERTKGQVSYEQYF.

The chain has TRBV10-2 and TRBJ2-7, with D unresolved. The CDR3 is 13 amino acids. Germline V gene sequence: CDR1 WSHSY, CDR2 SAAADI. Trimming removed 0 bases at V and 5 bases at J, with 8 bases between. CDR3 sequence: CASSESLWHEQYF. As DNA, the CDR3 is TGCGCCAGCAGTGAGTCGCTGTGGCACGAGCAGTACTTC.

This chain uses TRBV9 with TRBJ2-5, with 14 bases that match TRBD2. Germline V CDR1 and CDR2: SGDLS, YYNGEE. J gave up 5 bases and V 0 bases, and 9 bases lay outside the gene matches. The CDR3 contains 18 residues. The CDR3 protein is CASSVVPSGLAGVETQYF. The CDR3 nucleotides are TGTGCCAGCAGCGTAGTACCCTCGGGACTAGCGGGAGTTGAGACCCAGTACTTC.

This sequence joins TRBV6-5 and TRBJ1-4; D is unclear. Germline V lookup: CDR1 MNHEY, CDR2 SVGAGI. This CDR3 comprises 12 residues. With 6 bases removed from V and 5 bases from J, the gap between germline ends came to 7 bases. As DNA, the CDR3 is TGTGCCAGCAGGCAGATAAATGAAAAACTGTTTTTT. Translation gives CASRQINEKLFF.

This chain uses TRBV9 with TRBJ2-2, with TRBD2 matching 7 bases. Germline V gives CDR1 SGDLS, CDR2 YYNGEE. The V segment lost 2 bases and the J segment 2 bases; nucleotides outside the gene matches: 9. CDR3 length equals 17 residues. The CDR3 DNA reads TGTGCCAGCAGCGTGGGTGTCCTAGCGGACAACACCGGGGAGCTGTTTTTT. It encodes CASSVGVLADNTGELFF.

In regard to this clone: Its ends do not fully match the called genes, so a read error is possible. The chain employs TRBV5-6 and TRBJ1-1; D is uncertain. CDR1 and CDR2 from the germline V gene are SGHDT and YYEEEE. CDR3 length equals 12 residues. The CDR3 reads CASNLWSGEAFF. CDR3 nucleotides: TGTGCCAGCAACTTGTGGTCAGGAGAAGCTTTCTTT.

The gene calls are TRBV5-1 and TRBJ2-1, with TRBD1 identical over 7 bases. Trimming took 5 bases from V and 8 from J; bases not matched to a gene: 7. The CDR3 spans 13 residues. The germline V gene encodes CDR1 SGHRS and CDR2 YFSETQ. The DNA for the CDR3 is TGCGCCAGCAGGCCTGAAACAGGGGATGAGCAGTTCTTC. Its protein is CASRPETGDEQFF.

The genes are TRBV10-1 and TRBJ2-2; D is perhaps TRBD2 (6 bases). Trimming took 6 bases from V and 5 from J, leaving 19 bases between them. This CDR3 has 16 amino acids. The V gene's germline CDR1 is WNHNN and CDR2 SYGVQD (reference sequence). The CDR3 sequence is CASRQGTGLDTGELFF. The CDR3 DNA sequence: TGCGCCAGCAGGCAAGGGACTGGCTTAGATACCGGGGAGCTGTTTTTT.

The chain recombines TRBV7-2 with TRBJ2-1; 12 bases fit TRBD2. This CDR3 region has 14 residues. Germline V gene data show CDR1 as SGHTA and CDR2 as FQGNSA. The J segment lost 9 bases and the V segment lost 5 bases, leaving 5 bases of the junction unmatched. CDR3 sequence (DNA): TGTGCCAGCAGCGTGCGACTAGCGGGAGTTGAGCAGTTCTTC. Encoded protein: CASSVRLAGVEQFF.

This chain's CDR3 is CASSSGTGQLEGYTF. The DNA for the CDR3 is TGTGCCAGCAGCTCGGGGACAGGGCAGCTAGAAGGCTACACCTTC. The V gene is TRBV5-4, the J gene TRBJ1-2, with 9 nucleotides matching TRBD1. V shed 3 bases, J shed 8 bases, and the junction held 11 bases outside the gene matches. The CDR3 extends over 15 amino acids. Germline CDR1 and CDR2: SGHNT and YYREEE (reference sequence).

The chain couples TRBV7-9 to TRBJ2-7; 9 bases fit TRBD2. CDR1 and CDR2 from the germline V gene are SEHNR and FQNEAQ (reference sequence). The CDR3 spans 14 residues. The junction had 4 bases not matched to a gene; V was cut back by 7 bases and J by 0 bases. The chain's CDR3 is CASNSGGSSYEQYF. In DNA, the CDR3 is TGTGCCAGCAACAGCGGGGGGAGCTCCTACGAGCAGTACTTC.

This clone was picked up one time. The chain employs TRBV28 and TRBJ2-2, with D maybe TRBD2 (6 bases). Germline-derived CDR1 and CDR2 are MDHEN and SYDVKM. CDR3 length: 14 residues. Trimming cost V 7 bases and J 3 bases, with 12 bases left between them. CDR3 protein: CASTPRRDTGELFF. The CDR3 DNA is TGTGCCAGCACCCCCCGGAGGGACACCGGGGAGCTGTTTTTT.